These 2 T cell receptor beta chains share one sample of origin, sequenced in a study of beta chain features in type 1 diabetes. The study reverse transcribed the entire isolated RNA, so it sequenced expressed TCRB transcripts. Measured with immunoSEQ multiplex PCR; TCRdb has only the in-frame clones, and not every one. The data contain hundreds of thousands of clones, approximately 30% of them singletons. Sequencing was performed on naive CD4+ T cells from blood. All receptors come from a man aged 18-30 years in good health.

Only a few counts were recorded for this clone. The chain is built from TRBV5-1 and TRBJ2-5; D is perhaps TRBD2 (5 bases). Per the germline V gene, CDR1 is SGHRS and CDR2 is YFSETQ. The CDR3 is 13 residues long. V gave up 3 bases and J gave up 3 bases, with 9 bases separating them. The chain's CDR3 is CASSSNGEETQYF. DNA for the CDR3: TGCGCCAGCAGCTCCAACGGGGAAGAGACCCAGTACTTC. Based on the CDR3 plus reference TRBV5-1 and TRBJ2-5, the full variable domain is KAGVTQTPRYLIKTRGQQVTLSCSPISGHRSVSWYQQTPGQGLQFLFEYFSETQRNKGNFPGRFSGRQFSNSRSEMNVSTLELGDSALYLCASSSNGEETQYFGPGTRLLVL.

This clone was counted a few times. V gene TRBV7-6 combines with J gene TRBJ2-1; unclear D gene. Trimming cost V 1 base and J 16 bases, with 11 bases left between them. The CDR3 has 11 amino acids. Germline V gives CDR1 SGHVS, CDR2 FNYEAQ. The CDR3: CASSLEGRFFF. The DNA for the CDR3 is TGTGCCAGCAGCTTAGAGGGAAGGTTTTTCTTC. The variable domain in full, completed from reference TRBV7-6 and TRBJ2-1, reads GAGVSQSPRYKVTKRGQDVALRCDPISGHVSLYWYRQALGQGPEFLTYFNYEAQQDKSGLPNDRFSAERPEGSISTLTIQRTEQRDSAMYRCASSLEGRFFFGPGTRLTVL.